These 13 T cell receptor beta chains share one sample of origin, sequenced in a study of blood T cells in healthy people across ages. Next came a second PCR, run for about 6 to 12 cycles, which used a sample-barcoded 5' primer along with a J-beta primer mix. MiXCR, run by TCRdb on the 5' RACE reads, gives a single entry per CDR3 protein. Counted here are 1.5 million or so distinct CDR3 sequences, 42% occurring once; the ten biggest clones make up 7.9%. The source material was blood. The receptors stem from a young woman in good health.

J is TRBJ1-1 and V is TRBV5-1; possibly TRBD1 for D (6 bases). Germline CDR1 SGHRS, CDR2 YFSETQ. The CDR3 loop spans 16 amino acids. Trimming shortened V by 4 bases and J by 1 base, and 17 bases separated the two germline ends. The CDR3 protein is CASSPREGGPNTEAFF. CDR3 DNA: TGCGCCAGCAGCCCGAGAGAGGGGGGCCCGAACACTGAAGCTTTCTTT.

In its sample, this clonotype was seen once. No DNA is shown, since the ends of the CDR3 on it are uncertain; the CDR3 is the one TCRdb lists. The CDR3 loop reads CASSFLAGNTGELFF. V is TRBV12-3 or TRBV12-4 and J is TRBJ2-2. The CDR3 sequence runs 15 residues, both termini included.

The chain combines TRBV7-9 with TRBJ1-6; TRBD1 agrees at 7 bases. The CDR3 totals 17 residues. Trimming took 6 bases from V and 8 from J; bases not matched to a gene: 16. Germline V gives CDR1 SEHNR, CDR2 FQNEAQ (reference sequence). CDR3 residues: CASRNNSGQEPYSPLHF. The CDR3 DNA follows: TGTGCCAGCAGAAACAACTCCGGACAGGAGCCTTATTCACCCCTCCACTTT.

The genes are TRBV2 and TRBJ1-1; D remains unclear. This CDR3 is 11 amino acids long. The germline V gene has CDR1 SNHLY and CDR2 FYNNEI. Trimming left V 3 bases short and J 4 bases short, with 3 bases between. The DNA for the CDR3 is TGTGCCAGCAGTGAGGTCACTGAAGCTTTCTTT. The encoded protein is CASSEVTEAFF.

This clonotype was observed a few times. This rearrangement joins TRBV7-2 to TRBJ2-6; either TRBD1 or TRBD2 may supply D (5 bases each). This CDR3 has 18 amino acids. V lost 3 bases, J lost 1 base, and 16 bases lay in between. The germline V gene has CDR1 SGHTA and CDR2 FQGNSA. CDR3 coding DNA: TGTGCCAGCAGCTTTCCCCCGGGGCTGAGTTCTGGGGCCAACGTCCTGACTTTC. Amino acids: CASSFPPGLSSGANVLTF.

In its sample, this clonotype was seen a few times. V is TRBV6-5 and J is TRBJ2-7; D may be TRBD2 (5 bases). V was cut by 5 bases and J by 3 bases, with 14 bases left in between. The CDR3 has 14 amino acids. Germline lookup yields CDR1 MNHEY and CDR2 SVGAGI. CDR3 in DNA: TGTGCCAGCAGTCCTGGCGGTGGAGGCTACGAGCAGTACTTC. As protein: CASSPGGGGYEQYF.

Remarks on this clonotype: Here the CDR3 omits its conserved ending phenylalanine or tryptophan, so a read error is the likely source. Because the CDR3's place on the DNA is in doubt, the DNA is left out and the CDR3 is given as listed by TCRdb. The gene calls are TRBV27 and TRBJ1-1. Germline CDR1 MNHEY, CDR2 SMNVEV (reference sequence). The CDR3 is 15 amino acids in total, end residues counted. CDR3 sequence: CASSLSVGLATEVFV.

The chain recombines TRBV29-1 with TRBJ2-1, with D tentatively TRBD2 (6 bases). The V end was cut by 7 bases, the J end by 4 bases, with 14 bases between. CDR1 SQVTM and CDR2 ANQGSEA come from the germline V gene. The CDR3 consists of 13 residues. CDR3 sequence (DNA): TGCAGCGCCAAGGGACTCTTATACAATGAGCAGTTCTTC. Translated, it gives CSAKGLLYNEQFF.

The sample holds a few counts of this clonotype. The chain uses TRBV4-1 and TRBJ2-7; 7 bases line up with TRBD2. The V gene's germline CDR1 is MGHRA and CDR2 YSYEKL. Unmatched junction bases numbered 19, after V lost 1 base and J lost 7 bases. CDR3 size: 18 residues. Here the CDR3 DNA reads TGCGCCAGCAGCCAAGCCAACCTTCTAGCGGCGCTATACAATGAGCAGTACTTC. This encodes CASSQANLLAALYNEQYF.

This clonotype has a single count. The CDR3 spells CASSQDGATYEQYF. CDR3 nucleotides: TGCGCCAGCAGCCAAGATGGGGCTACCTACGAGCAGTACTTC. The V gene is TRBV4-1, the J gene TRBJ2-7; possible D gene TRBD1, 5 bases. This CDR3 spans 14 amino acids. Trimming cost V 0 bases and J 2 bases, with 8 bases left between them. The germline V gene encodes CDR1 MGHRA and CDR2 YSYEKL.

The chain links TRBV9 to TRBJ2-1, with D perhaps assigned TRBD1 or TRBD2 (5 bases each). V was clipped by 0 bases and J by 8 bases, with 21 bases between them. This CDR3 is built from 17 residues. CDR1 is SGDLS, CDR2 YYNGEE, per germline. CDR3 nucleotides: TGTGCCAGCAGCGTAGCAGTACTAGAGGGGACCATAGATGAGCAGTTCTTC. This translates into CASSVAVLEGTIDEQFF.

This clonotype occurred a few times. The CDR3 DNA follows: TGTGCCAGCAGCCAATCGGGCGGCTCCCGTTTTGAGCAGTACTTC. This codes for CASSQSGGSRFEQYF. V gene TRBV16 combines with J gene TRBJ2-4; no reliable D call. V lost 0 bases to trimming and J lost 13 bases, with 19 bases between them. The CDR3 is made up of 15 amino acids. Germline V gene lookup returns CDR1 KGHSY and CDR2 FQNENV.

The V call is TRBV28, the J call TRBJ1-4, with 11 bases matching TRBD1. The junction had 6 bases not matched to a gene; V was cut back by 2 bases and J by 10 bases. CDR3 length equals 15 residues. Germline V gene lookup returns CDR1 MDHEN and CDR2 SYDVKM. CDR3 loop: CASSLPVGQGGKLFF. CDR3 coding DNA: TGTGCCAGCAGTTTACCTGTGGGACAGGGGGGAAAACTGTTTTTT.